The 2 T cell receptor beta chains given below trace back to one sample, sequenced in a study of Graves' ophthalmopathy and Graves' hyperthyroidism. Amplification of TCR beta CDR3 regions used RNA transcripts. HTBI primers were employed in first-round RT-PCR, then a second-round multiplex PCR followed. TCRdb recomputed calls from the multiplex PCR reads with MiXCR, one row per CDR3 protein. There are hundreds of thousands of distinct CDR3 sequences in the sample; roughly 20% occur only once, and 2.5% to 3.5% lies in the top ten. Sequencing was performed on peripheral blood. These receptors were obtained from a young woman with stable Graves' hyperthyroidism.

The rearrangement joins TRBV11-1 to TRBJ2-5; maybe TRBD1 (6 bases). The germline V and J ends were trimmed by 7 bases and 1 base, with 22 bases remaining between them. Looked up from germline, CDR1 is SGHAT and CDR2 is FQDESV (reference sequence). This CDR3 contains 17 residues. The CDR3 sequence is CASTIPFGQQTQETQYF. The CDR3 region has the DNA TGTGCCAGCACCATTCCTTTTGGACAGCAAACCCAAGAGACCCAGTACTTC.

V gene TRBV7-2 combines with J gene TRBJ1-3; D remains unclear. The CDR3 is 16 amino acids. Germline V lookup: CDR1 SGHTA, CDR2 FQGNSA. Trimming shortened V by 2 bases and J by 2 bases, and 13 bases separated the two germline ends. Here the CDR3 reads CASSLRGSVAGNTIYF. CDR3 nucleotide sequence: TGTGCCAGCAGCTTACGCGGCAGCGTAGCTGGAAACACCATATATTTT.